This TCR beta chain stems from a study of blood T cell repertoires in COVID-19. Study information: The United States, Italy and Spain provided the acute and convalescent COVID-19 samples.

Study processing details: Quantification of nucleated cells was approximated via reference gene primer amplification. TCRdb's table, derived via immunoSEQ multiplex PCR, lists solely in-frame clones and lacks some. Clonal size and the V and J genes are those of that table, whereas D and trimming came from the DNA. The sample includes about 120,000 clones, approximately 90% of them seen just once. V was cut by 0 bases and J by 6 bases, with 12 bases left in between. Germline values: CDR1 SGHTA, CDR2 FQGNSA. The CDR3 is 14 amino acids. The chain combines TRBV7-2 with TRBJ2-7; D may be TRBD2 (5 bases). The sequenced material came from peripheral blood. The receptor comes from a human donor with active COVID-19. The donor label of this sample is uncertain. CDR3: CASSLAGEVSEQYF. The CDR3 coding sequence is TGTGCCAGCAGCTTAGCGGGAGAGGTGAGCGAGCAGTACTTC.